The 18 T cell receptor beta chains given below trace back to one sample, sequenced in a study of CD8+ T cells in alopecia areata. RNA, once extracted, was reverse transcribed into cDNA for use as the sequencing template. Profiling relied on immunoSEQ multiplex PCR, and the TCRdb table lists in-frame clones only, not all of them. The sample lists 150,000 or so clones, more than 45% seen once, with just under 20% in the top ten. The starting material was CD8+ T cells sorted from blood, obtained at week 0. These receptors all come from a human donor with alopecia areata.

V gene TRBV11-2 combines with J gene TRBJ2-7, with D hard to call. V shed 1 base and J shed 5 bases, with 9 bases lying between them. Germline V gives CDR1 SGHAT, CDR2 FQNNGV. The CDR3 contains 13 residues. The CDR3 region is CASSLVAIHEQYF. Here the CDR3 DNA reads TGTGCCAGCAGCTTAGTCGCGATCCACGAGCAGTACTTC.

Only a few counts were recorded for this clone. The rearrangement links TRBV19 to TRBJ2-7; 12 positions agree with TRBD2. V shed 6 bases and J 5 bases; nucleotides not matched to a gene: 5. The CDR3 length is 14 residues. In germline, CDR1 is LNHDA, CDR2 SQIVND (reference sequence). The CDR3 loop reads CASSRTSGDHEQYF. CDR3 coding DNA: TGTGCCAGTAGCCGGACTAGCGGGGACCACGAGCAGTACTTC.

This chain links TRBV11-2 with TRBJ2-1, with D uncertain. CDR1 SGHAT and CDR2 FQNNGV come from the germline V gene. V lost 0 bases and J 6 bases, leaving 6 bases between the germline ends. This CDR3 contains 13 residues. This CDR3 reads CASSLDRANEQFF. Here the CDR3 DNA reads TGTGCCAGCAGCTTAGATAGGGCCAATGAGCAGTTCTTC.

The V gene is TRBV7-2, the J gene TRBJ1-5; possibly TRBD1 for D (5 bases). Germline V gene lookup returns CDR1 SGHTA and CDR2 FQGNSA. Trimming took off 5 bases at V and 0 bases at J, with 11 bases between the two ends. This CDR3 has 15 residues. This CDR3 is CASSPGQSSNQPQHF. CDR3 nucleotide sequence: TGTGCCAGCAGCCCGGGGCAGTCTAGCAATCAGCCCCAGCATTTT.

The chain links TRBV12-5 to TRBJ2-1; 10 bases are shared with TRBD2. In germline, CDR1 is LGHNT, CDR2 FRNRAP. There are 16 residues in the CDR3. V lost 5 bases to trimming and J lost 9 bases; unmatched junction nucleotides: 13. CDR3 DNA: TGTGCTAGTGGTCCGTCCGTCAGCGGGGGGGCTTTTGAGCAGTTCTTC. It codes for CASGPSVSGGAFEQFF.

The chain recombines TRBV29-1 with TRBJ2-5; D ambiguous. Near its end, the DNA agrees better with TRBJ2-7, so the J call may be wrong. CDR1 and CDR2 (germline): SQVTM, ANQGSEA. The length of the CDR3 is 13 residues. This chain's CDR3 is CSAIDGSSYEQYF. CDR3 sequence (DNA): TGCAGCGCGATCGACGGATCTTCCTACGAGCAGTACTTC.

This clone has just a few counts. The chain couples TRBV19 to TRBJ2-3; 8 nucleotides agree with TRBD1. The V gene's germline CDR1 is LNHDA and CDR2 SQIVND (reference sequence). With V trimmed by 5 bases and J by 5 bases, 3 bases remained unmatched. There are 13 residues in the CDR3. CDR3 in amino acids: CASSGTGRDTQYF. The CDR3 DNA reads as TGTGCCAGTAGTGGGACAGGTAGAGATACGCAGTATTTT.

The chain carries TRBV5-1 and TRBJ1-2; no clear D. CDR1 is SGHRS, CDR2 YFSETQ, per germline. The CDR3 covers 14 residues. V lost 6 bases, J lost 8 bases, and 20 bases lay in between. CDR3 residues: CASTTNAASGGYTF. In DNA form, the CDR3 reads TGCGCCAGCACCACAAATGCGGCTTCGGGCGGCTACACCTTC.

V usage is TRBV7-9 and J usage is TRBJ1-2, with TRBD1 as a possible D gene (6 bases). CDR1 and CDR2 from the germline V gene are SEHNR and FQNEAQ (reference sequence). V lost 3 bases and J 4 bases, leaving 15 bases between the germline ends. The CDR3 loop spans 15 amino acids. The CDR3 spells CASSFAKGTSYGYTF. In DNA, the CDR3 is TGTGCCAGCAGCTTCGCCAAGGGGACATCCTATGGCTACACCTTC.

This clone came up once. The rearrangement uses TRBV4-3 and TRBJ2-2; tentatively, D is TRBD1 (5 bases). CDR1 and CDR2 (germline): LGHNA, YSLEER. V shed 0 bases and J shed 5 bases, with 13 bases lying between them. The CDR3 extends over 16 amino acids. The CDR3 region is CASSQEAREGTGELFF. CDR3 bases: TGCGCCAGCAGCCAAGAGGCCAGGGAAGGGACCGGGGAGCTGTTTTTT.

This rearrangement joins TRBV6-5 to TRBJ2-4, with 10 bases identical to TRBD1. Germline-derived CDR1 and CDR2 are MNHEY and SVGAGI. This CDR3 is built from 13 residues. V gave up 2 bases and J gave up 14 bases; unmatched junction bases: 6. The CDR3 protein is CASSYAGGTGEYF. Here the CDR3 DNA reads TGTGCCAGCAGTTACGCTGGGGGGACAGGGGAGTACTTC.

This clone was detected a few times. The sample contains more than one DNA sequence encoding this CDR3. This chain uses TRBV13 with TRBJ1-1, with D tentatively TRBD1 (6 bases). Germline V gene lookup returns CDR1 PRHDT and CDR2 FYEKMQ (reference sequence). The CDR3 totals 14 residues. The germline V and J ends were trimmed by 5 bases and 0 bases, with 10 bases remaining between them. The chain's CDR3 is CASSLGQLNTEAFF. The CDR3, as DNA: TGTGCCAGCAGCCTCGGACAGCTGAACACTGAAGCTTTCTTT.

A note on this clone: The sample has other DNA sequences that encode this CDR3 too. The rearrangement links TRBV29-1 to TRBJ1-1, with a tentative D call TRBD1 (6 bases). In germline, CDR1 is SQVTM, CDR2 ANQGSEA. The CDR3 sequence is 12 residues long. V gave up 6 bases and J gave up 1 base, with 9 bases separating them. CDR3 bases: TGCAGCGTAGTGACAGGGAACACTGAAGCTTTCTTT. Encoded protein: CSVVTGNTEAFF.

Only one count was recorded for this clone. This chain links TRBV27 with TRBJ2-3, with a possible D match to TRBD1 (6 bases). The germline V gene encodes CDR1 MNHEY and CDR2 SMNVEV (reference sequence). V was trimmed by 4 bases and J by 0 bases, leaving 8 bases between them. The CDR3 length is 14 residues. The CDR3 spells CASSYRASTDTQYF. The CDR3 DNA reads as TGTGCCAGCAGTTACAGGGCTAGCACAGATACGCAGTATTTT.

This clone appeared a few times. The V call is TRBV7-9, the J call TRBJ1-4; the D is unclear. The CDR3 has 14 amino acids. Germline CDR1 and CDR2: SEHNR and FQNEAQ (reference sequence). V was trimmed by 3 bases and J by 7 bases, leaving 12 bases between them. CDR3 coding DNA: TGTGCCAGCAGCTTTGGGGAGATGGGTGAAAAACTGTTTTTT. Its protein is CASSFGEMGEKLFF.

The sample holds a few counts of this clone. The CDR3 here is CSVEGQGAGTEAFF. The CDR3 DNA is TGCAGCGTTGAAGGACAGGGGGCTGGGACTGAAGCTTTCTTT. V is TRBV29-1 and J is TRBJ1-1, with 10 bases aligning to TRBD1. The CDR3 runs to 14 residues. Trimming removed 1 base from V and 5 bases from J; junction bases left unmatched: 4. CDR1 is SQVTM and CDR2 is ANQGSEA in the germline V gene. The full variable domain, with the rest looked up from reference TRBV29-1 and TRBJ1-1, is SAVISQKPSRDICQRGTSLTIQCQVDSQVTMMFWYRQQPGQSLTLIATANQGSEATYESGFVIDKFPISRPNLTFSTLTVSNMSPEDSSIYLCSVEGQGAGTEAFFGQGTRLTVV.

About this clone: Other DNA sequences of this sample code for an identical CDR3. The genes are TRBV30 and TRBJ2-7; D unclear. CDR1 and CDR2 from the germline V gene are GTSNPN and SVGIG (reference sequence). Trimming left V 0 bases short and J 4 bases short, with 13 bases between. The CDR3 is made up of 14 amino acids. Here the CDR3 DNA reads TGTGCCTGGAGTGTAGGCCAAGGTACTTACGAGCAGTACTTC. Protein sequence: CAWSVGQGTYEQYF.

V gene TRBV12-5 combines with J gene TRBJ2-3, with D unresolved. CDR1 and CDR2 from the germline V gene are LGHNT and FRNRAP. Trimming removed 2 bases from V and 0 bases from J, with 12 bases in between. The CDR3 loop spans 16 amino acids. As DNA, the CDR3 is TGTGCTAGTGGTTTGCCGATTTCGACTAGCACAGATACGCAGTATTTT. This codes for CASGLPISTSTDTQYF.